This TCR beta chain was sequenced during a study of T cell changes during pregnancy in multiple sclerosis. The repertoire was sequenced with immunoSEQ multiplex PCR; TCRdb's copy has only in-frame clones and lacks some. In the table there are 72,000 or so clones, 85% to 95% of which are singletons. This CDR3 comprises 14 residues. CDR1 and CDR2 from the germline V gene are LNHDA and SQIVND (reference sequence). V shed 5 bases, J shed 3 bases, and the junction held 6 bases outside the gene matches. Sequencing was performed on peripheral blood, taken in the second trimester of pregnancy. The chain carries TRBV19 and TRBJ2-7; 8 bases fit TRBD1. The TCR comes from a female donor with multiple sclerosis, enrolled in a pregnancy study. CDR3 residues: CASSVRQGFYEQYF. CDR3 bases: TGTGCCAGTAGTGTAAGACAGGGGTTCTACGAGCAGTACTTC.